The clone carrying this TCR beta chain was counted between two and nine times. Other nucleotide sequences in the sample specify the same CDR3. The sample belongs to a study of blood T cell repertoires in COVID-19. About the research overall: Specimens from acute and convalescent COVID-19 originated in the United States, Italy and Spain. T cells, B-cell-depleted T cells, or PBMCs provided the cDNA or gDNA that served as material.

The assay was immunoSEQ multiplex PCR, and TCRdb's table has in-frame clones only and misses some. The table has about 200,000 clones, approximately 80% seen once. The CDR3 length is 11 residues. Per the germline V gene, CDR1 is SNHLY and CDR2 is FYNNEI. Trimming pared 8 bases from V and 11 bases from J, leaving 15 bases between. The chain employs TRBV2 and TRBJ1-1; D is undetermined. Input material: peripheral blood. The origin of this receptor is a man in his fifties or sixties with COVID-19, enrolled during active disease. DNA for the CDR3: TGTGCCAGCCATTCCGGCCGCGGGGCTTTCTTT. This encodes CASHSGRGAFF.